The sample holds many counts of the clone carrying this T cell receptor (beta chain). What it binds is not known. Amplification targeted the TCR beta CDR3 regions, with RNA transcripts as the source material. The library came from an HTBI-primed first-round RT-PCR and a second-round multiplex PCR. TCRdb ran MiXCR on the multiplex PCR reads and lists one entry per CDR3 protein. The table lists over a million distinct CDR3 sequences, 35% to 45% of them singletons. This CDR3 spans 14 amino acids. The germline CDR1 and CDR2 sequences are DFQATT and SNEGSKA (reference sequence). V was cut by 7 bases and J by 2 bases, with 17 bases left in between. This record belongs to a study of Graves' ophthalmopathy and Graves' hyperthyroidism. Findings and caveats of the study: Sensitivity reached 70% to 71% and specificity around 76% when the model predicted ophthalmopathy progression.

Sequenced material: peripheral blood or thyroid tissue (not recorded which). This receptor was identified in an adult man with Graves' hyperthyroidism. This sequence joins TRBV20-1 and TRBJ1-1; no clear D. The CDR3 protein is CSGEEFGVNTEAFF. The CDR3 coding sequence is TGCAGTGGGGAGGAGTTCGGGGTTAACACTGAAGCTTTCTTT.